This TCR beta chain was sequenced for a study of T cells in Graves' hyperthyroidism and ophthalmopathy. Regarding this clonotype: What it binds is unknown.

From RNA transcripts, TCR beta CDR3 regions were amplified. Researchers ran a first-round RT-PCR on the TCR CDR3 using the HTBI primer set. TCRdb passed the multiplex PCR reads through MiXCR, listing each CDR3 protein once. The profile shows 660,000 or so distinct CDR3 sequences, more than 20% of them singletons. With V trimmed by 6 bases and J by 0 bases, 6 bases remained unmatched. This CDR3 has 15 residues. The germline V gene has CDR1 SQVTM and CDR2 ANQGSEA. Regarding the study as a whole: Most thyroid-expanded clonotypes above 0.001 were also found in blood.

Disease duration was under 3 months in the ophthalmopathy patients, who also had a Clinical Activity Score of at least 3 and a NOSPECS grade of at least 4. Based on clinical symptoms, serum thyroxine and TRAb, thyroid ultrasound and orbital computed tomography, diagnoses were reached. The chain combines TRBV29-1 with TRBJ1-3; 9 bases map to TRBD1. Sequences were obtained from blood. The receptor was isolated from a man aged 30 to 45 with Graves' ophthalmopathy. CDR3 protein: CSVPGQGNSGNTIYF. DNA for the CDR3: TGCAGCGTCCCGGGACAGGGTAACTCTGGAAACACCATATATTTT.